These T cell receptor beta chains were read from a single sample in a study of shared clonotypes between healthy human individuals. Data came from immunoSEQ multiplex PCR; TCRdb stores just in-frame clones and leaves some out. The data contain roughly 720,000 clones, around 90% of them seen just once; the ten biggest clones take up less than 40%. Sequencing input: memory CD8+ T cells from PBMCs. The receptors derive from a man younger than 35 in good health. Some clones in this sample may be carry-over from other donors' samples. The CDR3 runs from the conserved cysteine through the conserved F or W.

CDR3aa	len	v_gene	j_gene
CATPGRGPTGELFF	14	TRBV19	TRBJ2-2
CASNIGEGGNEQYF	14	TRBV19	TRBJ2-7
CASTRALGDRSLFF	14	TRBV27	TRBJ1-4
CASSQSRDPPYEQYF	15	TRBV14	TRBJ2-7
CASSEGDYEQYF	12	TRBV28	TRBJ2-7
CASSLRAGGPEEQYF	15	TRBV7-9	TRBJ2-7
CASSLQGAGGAFF	13	TRBV27	TRBJ1-1
CASSLVQPQHF	11	TRBV28	TRBJ1-5
CASSIALLRDEQFF	14	TRBV19	TRBJ2-1
CASSRLATSGEVGNEQFF	18	TRBV27	TRBJ2-1
CASSYSGESSYEQYF	15	TRBV6-5	TRBJ2-7
CATSFGQTYEQYF	13	TRBV15	TRBJ2-7
CASSTTGLGEQYF	13	TRBV7-6	TRBJ2-7
CAISDRTSGIYEQYF	15	TRBV10-3	TRBJ2-7
CASSLGYQPQHF	12	TRBV7-9	TRBJ1-5
CSVELTEGYEQYF	13	TRBV29-1	TRBJ2-7
CASVGRPASTDTQYF	15	TRBV5-1	TRBJ2-3
CASSNYRGINTEAFF	15	TRBV19	TRBJ1-1
CASSLGQSQSEQFF	14	TRBV5-6	TRBJ2-1
CASSSLTGGAGNTEAFF	17	TRBV13	TRBJ1-1
CAITADRAAEAFF	13	TRBV10-3	TRBJ1-1
CASSVDGEDQPQHF	14	TRBV9	TRBJ1-5
CASSPSSPRNEQFF	14	TRBV9	TRBJ2-1
CASSLSGGRNYEQYF	15	TRBV27	TRBJ2-7
CASSQWGSGPEAFF	14	TRBV27	TRBJ1-1
CASRGTSGDEQYF	13	TRBV19	TRBJ2-7
CASSFTGPYEQYF	13	TRBV5-8	TRBJ2-7
CASSLWRTGVSYEQYF	16	TRBV28	TRBJ2-7
CASSPLATWTDTQYF	15	TRBV7-6	TRBJ2-3
CASSLKRVPYYEQYF	15	TRBV5-1	TRBJ2-7
CASTWTESYEQYF	13	TRBV2	TRBJ2-7
CASSLVGTGIYQETQYF	17	TRBV7-9	TRBJ2-5
CASSSTSPGQGRDTQYF	17	TRBV7-3	TRBJ2-3
CASSYQTELGTGYEQYF	17	TRBV27	TRBJ2-7
CASSQRENTGELFF	14	TRBV11-1	TRBJ2-2
CASTSVGEGGEQFF	14	TRBV27	TRBJ2-1
CASSEYQGLGAAYQPQHF	18	TRBV6-1	TRBJ1-5
CSVVGTSYYEQYF	13	TRBV29-1	TRBJ2-7
CASSSFETGTYEQYF	15	TRBV19	TRBJ2-7
CASSITRMPYEQYF	14	TRBV19	TRBJ2-7
CASSIWGQIAEGDYNYGYTF	20	TRBV19	TRBJ1-2
CASSSRDFYSSSYEQYF	17	TRBV11-2	TRBJ2-7